This entry concerns a single T cell receptor (beta chain). The sample is drawn from a study of blood T cell repertoires in COVID-19. Study-wide background: Material from acute and convalescent COVID-19 was sourced from the United States, Italy and Spain. Sample material is recorded as cDNA or gDNA derived from T cells, B-cell-depleted T cells, or PBMCs.

Trimming removed 11 bases from V and 10 bases from J, with 14 bases in between. Germline V gene data show CDR1 as MNHEY and CDR2 as SVGAGI. The CDR3 is 10 residues long. This table comes from immunoSEQ multiplex PCR, and its TCRdb copy is limited to in-frame clones, with some not included. The data hold about 120,000 clones, with around 76% observed a single time. The source material was peripheral blood. This chain links TRBV6-5 with TRBJ1-1, with D perhaps matching TRBD1 (5 bases). This sequence was found in a man between 60 and 75 years old with acute or convalescent COVID-19. The CDR3 nucleotides read TGTGCCCGCCCGGCGGGGGGAGCTTTCTTT. It codes for CARPAGGAFF.